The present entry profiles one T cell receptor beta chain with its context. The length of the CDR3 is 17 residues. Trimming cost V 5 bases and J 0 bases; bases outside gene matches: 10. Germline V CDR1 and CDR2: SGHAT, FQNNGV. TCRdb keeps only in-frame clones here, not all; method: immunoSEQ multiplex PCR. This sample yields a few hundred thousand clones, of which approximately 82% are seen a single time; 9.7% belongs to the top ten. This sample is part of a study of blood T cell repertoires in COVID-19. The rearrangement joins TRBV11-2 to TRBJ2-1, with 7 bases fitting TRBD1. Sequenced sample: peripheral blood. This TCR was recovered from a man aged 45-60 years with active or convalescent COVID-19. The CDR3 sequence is CASSPGKTGFSYNEQFF. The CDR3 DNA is TGTGCCAGCAGCCCTGGGAAGACAGGGTTCTCCTACAATGAGCAGTTCTTC. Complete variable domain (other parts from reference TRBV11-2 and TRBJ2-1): EAGVAQSPRYKIIEKRQSVAFWCNPISGHATLYWYQQILGQGPKLLIQFQNNGVVDDSQLPKDRFSAERLKGVDSTLKIQPAKLEDSAVYLCASSPGKTGFSYNEQFFGPGTRLTVL.